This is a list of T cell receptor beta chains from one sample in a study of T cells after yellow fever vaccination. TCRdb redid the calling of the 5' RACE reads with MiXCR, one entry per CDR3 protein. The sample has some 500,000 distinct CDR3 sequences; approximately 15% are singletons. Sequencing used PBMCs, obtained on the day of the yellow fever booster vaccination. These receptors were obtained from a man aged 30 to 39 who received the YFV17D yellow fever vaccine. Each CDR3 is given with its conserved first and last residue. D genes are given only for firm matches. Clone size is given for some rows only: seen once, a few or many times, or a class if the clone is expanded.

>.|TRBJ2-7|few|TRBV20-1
CSARWSKQYEQYF
TGCAGTGCTAGATGGAGCAAACAGTACGAGCAGTACTTC
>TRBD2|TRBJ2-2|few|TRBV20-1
CSAGSSSGTGTGELFF
TGCAGTGCTGGATCCTCGAGCGGGACGGGCACCGGGGAGCTGTTTTTT
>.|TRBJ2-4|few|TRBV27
CASSPILELLAKNIQYF
TGTGCCAGCAGTCCTATCTTAGAACTTCTAGCCAAAAACATTCAGTACTTC
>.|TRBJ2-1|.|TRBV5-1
CASSLGGGSGGNEQFF
TGCGCCAGCAGCTTGGGGGGCGGGTCAGGAGGCAATGAGCAGTTCTTC
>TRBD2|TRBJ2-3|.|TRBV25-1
CASSDLGAGDTDTQYF
TGTGCCAGCAGTGACCTTGGGGCGGGAGACACAGATACGCAGTATTTT
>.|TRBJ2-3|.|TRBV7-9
CASSAGTSDTQYF
TGTGCCAGCAGCGCAGGGACTTCAGATACGCAGTATTTT
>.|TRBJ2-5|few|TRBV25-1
CASAGSQETQYF
TGTGCCAGCGCGGGAAGTCAAGAGACCCAGTACTTC
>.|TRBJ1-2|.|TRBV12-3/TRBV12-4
CASSLSGAGKNYGYTF
TGTGCCAGCAGTTTATCTGGGGCAGGGAAAAACTATGGCTACACCTTC
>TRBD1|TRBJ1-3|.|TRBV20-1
CSARDPTGYSGNTIYF
TGCAGTGCTAGAGATCCGACAGGGTACTCTGGAAACACCATATATTTT
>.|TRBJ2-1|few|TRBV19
CASQTHYEQFF
TGTGCCAGCCAGACCCATTATGAGCAGTTCTTC
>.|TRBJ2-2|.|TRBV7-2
CASSPVGGGTGELFF
TGTGCCAGCAGCCCTGTAGGAGGAGGCACCGGGGAGCTGTTTTTT
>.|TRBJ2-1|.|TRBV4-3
CASSQTMTSLEQFF
TGCGCCAGCAGCCAAACGATGACCTCTTTGGAGCAGTTCTTC
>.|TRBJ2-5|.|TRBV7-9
CASSPRPVPETQYF
TGTGCCAGCAGCCCCAGACCAGTTCCAGAGACCCAGTACTTC
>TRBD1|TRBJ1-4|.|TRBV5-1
CASSYGQGTNEKLFF
TGCGCCAGCAGCTATGGACAGGGGACTAATGAAAAACTGTTTTTT
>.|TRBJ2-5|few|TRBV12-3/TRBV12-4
CASKGLRQETQYF
TGTGCCAGCAAAGGTCTCCGCCAAGAGACCCAGTACTTC
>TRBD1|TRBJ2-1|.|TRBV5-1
CASSLAKTGGGDEQFF
TGCGCCAGCAGCTTGGCCAAGACAGGGGGTGGTGATGAGCAGTTCTTC
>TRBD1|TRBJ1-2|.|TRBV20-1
CSAGQGALGYTF
TGCAGTGCCGGACAGGGGGCTCTTGGCTACACCTTC
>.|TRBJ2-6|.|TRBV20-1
CSASHELPHSSGANVLTF
TGCAGTGCTAGTCACGAACTCCCCCATAGCTCTGGGGCCAACGTCCTGACTTTC
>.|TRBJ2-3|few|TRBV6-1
CASIGTAQGTPTVTQYF
TGTGCCAGCATTGGCACGGCCCAGGGGACACCAACAGTTACGCAGTATTTT
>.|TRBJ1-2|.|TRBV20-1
CSAFGGTYGYTF
TGCAGTGCTTTCGGGGGGACCTATGGCTACACCTTC
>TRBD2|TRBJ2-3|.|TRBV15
CATSPINPTSGRDTQYF
TGTGCCACCAGCCCCATAAACCCGACTAGCGGGCGAGATACGCAGTATTTT
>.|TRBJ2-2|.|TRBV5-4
CAGRAFEGMGIGELFF
TGTGCCGGCAGGGCGTTTGAGGGAATGGGTATCGGGGAGCTGTTTTTT
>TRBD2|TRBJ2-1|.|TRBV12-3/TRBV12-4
CASSFGAGVNEQFF
TGTGCCAGCAGTTTTGGAGCGGGGGTCAATGAGCAGTTCTTC